What follows describes a single TCR beta chain. Its matching antigen is unknown. V was clipped by 1 base and J by 5 bases; unmatched bases: 5. The CDR3 is made up of 15 amino acids. Germline assignment: CDR1 SGHAT and CDR2 FQNNGV. The sample belongs to a study of beta chain features in type 1 diabetes. Expressed TCRB transcripts were sequenced because the entire RNA isolate underwent reverse transcription. TCRdb's copy holds only in-frame clones and misses some; the assay was immunoSEQ multiplex PCR. The sample has a few hundred thousand clones, roughly 12% seen once. Study-wide results and caveats: Patients with Type 1 diabetes showed moderately but significantly shorter TCRB CDR3s in all four CD4+ subsets. Resolution of whether HLA type affects TCRB rearrangement was not achieved here. Patients' naive, central memory and regulatory TCRB repertoires appeared more alike than those of healthy donors.

This receptor was taken from a woman aged 18-29 years with type 1 diabetes. This rearrangement joins TRBV11-2 to TRBJ2-7, with 10 bases identical to TRBD1. The sequenced sample was naive CD4+ T cells from blood. CDR3 protein: CASSLVGQGWDEQYF. The CDR3 DNA is TGTGCCAGCAGCTTAGTGGGACAGGGGTGGGACGAGCAGTACTTC. The full variable domain, rest sourced from reference TRBV11-2 and TRBJ2-7, is EAGVAQSPRYKIIEKRQSVAFWCNPISGHATLYWYQQILGQGPKLLIQFQNNGVVDDSQLPKDRFSAERLKGVDSTLKIQPAKLEDSAVYLCASSLVGQGWDEQYFGPGTRLTVT.